These 21 T cell receptor beta chains came from one sample sequenced in a study of blood T cell repertoires in COVID-19. Only in-frame clones appear in the TCRdb table, and some are missing; sequencing was by immunoSEQ multiplex PCR. The table lists hundreds of thousands of clones, around 91% of them singletons. Sequencing was performed on peripheral blood. Every receptor here comes from a woman under 30 who had recovered from COVID-19.

The rearrangement joins TRBV10-1 to TRBJ1-1, with 7 bases matching TRBD1. This CDR3 has 15 amino acids. Germline V gene data show CDR1 as WNHNN and CDR2 as SYGVQD (reference sequence). J lost 0 bases, V lost 3 bases, and 4 bases had no gene match. CDR3 sequence: CASSDRQGVNTEAFF. CDR3 DNA: TGCGCCAGCAGTGACAGACAGGGAGTGAACACTGAAGCTTTCTTT.

This chain joins TRBV7-2 and TRBJ2-7; D ambiguous. The V gene lost 1 base and the J gene lost 4 bases, with 8 bases spanning the gap. Germline CDR1 and CDR2: SGHTA and FQGNSA. This CDR3 is built from 13 residues. The CDR3 sequence is CASSLGALYEQYV. The CDR3 DNA reads as TGTGCCAGCAGCTTAGGAGCGTTGTACGAGCAGTACGTC.

This rearrangement joins TRBV28 to TRBJ1-1; maybe TRBD1 (6 bases). V lost 5 bases, J lost 4 bases, and 14 bases lay in between. Germline V gene lookup returns CDR1 MDHEN and CDR2 SYDVKM. The CDR3 sequence is 14 residues long. The CDR3 spells CASSPPGGGTEAFF. The CDR3 nucleotides read TGTGCCAGCAGTCCCCCGGGAGGGGGCACTGAAGCTTTCTTT. The whole variable domain, remainder taken from reference TRBV28 and TRBJ1-1, is DVKVTQSSRYLVKRTGEKVFLECVQDMDHENMFWYRQDPGLGLRLIYFSYDVKMKEKGDIPEGYSVSREKKERFSLILESASTNQTSMYLCASSPPGGGTEAFFGQGTRLTVV.

V gene TRBV7-9 combines with J gene TRBJ2-2, with 9 bases fitting TRBD1. V lost 6 bases and J lost 1; bases outside the gene matches: 9. Germline-derived CDR1 and CDR2 are SEHNR and FQNEAQ (reference sequence). The CDR3 consists of 17 residues. The CDR3 reads CASSTNRDRVNTGELFF. The CDR3 nucleotides are TGTGCCAGCAGTACCAACCGGGACAGGGTGAACACCGGGGAGCTGTTTTTT. Based on the CDR3 plus reference TRBV7-9 and TRBJ2-2, the full variable domain is DTGVSQNPRHKITKRGQNVTFRCDPISEHNRLYWYRQTLGQGPEFLTYFQNEAQLEKSRLLSDRFSAERPKGSFSTLEIQRTEQGDSAMYLCASSTNRDRVNTGELFFGEGSRLTVL.

CDR3 protein: CASSPAQIYEQYV. CDR3 sequence (DNA): TGTGCCAGCAGCCCCGCTCAGATTTACGAGCAGTACGTC. This chain links TRBV5-5 with TRBJ2-7; no clear D. V was trimmed by 4 bases and J by 4 bases, leaving 12 bases between them. There are 13 residues in the CDR3. Per the germline V gene, CDR1 is SGHKS and CDR2 is YYEKEE (reference sequence).

This sequence joins TRBV19 and TRBJ1-3; tentatively, D is TRBD1 (5 bases). Germline V gene lookup returns CDR1 LNHDA and CDR2 SQIVND (reference sequence). The CDR3 is 16 amino acids. Trimming left V 3 bases short and J 2 bases short, with 14 bases between. CDR3: CASSIRAGGTGNTIYF. The CDR3 nucleotides read TGTGCCAGTAGTATCAGGGCCGGGGGGACTGGAAACACCATATATTTT.

The rearrangement joins TRBV6-5 to TRBJ1-2, with TRBD1 identical over 12 bases. After removal of 2 bases from V and 8 bases from J, the junction contained 6 bases not matched to a gene. The germline V gene encodes CDR1 MNHEY and CDR2 SVGAGI. The CDR3 extends over 15 amino acids. The CDR3 DNA reads as TGTGCCAGCAGTTACCAGGGACAGGGGGCAGGGGGCTACACCTTC. Protein sequence: CASSYQGQGAGGYTF.

DNA for the CDR3: TGTGCCAGCAGCTTAAATAGAGGCAATCAGCCCCAGCATTTT. Translation: CASSLNRGNQPQHF. The chain couples TRBV7-2 to TRBJ1-5; no clear D. The CDR3 covers 14 residues. V was clipped by 2 bases and J by 2 bases, with 7 bases between them. CDR1 and CDR2 (germline): SGHTA, FQGNSA.

The chain combines TRBV4-1 with TRBJ2-2; tentatively, D is TRBD1 (7 bases). V was clipped by 0 bases and J by 4 bases, with 18 bases between them. There are 18 residues in the CDR3. Germline CDR1 MGHRA, CDR2 YSYEKL. DNA of the CDR3: TGCGCCAGCAGCCAAGAGGGGGAGGTTGCAGGGGGCACCGGGGAGCTGTTTTTT. Translated, it gives CASSQEGEVAGGTGELFF.

The chain couples TRBV6-5 to TRBJ2-2; 7 bases match TRBD1. This CDR3 has 14 residues. The germline V gene has CDR1 MNHEY and CDR2 SVGAGI. V was pared by 4 bases and J by 6 bases, with 5 bases of the junction left unmatched. CDR3 bases: TGTGCCAGCAGTTCGACAGGGTCTCCCGGGGAGCTGTTTTTT. It is translated as CASSSTGSPGELFF.

The chain is built from TRBV18 and TRBJ1-1; D gene unclear. CDR3 size: 15 residues. The V and J ends lost 1 base and 6 bases respectively, with 15 bases between them. Germline V gene lookup returns CDR1 KGHSH and CDR2 LQKENI. The CDR3 DNA is TGTGCCAGCTCACCACGTCAAGACAACATCGCTGAAGCTTTCTTT. Translation: CASSPRQDNIAEAFF.

This chain links TRBV10-3 with TRBJ2-3; maybe TRBD2 (6 bases). V lost 3 bases and J 0 bases, leaving 10 bases between the germline ends. Looked up from germline, CDR1 is ENHRY and CDR2 is SYGVKD. The CDR3 covers 15 residues. The CDR3 reads CAISEGRESTDTQYF. For the CDR3, the DNA is TGTGCCATCAGTGAAGGGCGGGAAAGCACAGATACGCAGTATTTT.

The chain couples TRBV29-1 to TRBJ2-1, with 8 nucleotides matching TRBD2. This CDR3 has 17 amino acids. The ends lost 4 bases at V and 8 bases at J; junction bases unmatched: 19. Germline CDR1 reads SQVTM; CDR2 reads ANQGSEA. The CDR3 reads CSVGTNDGRVGGHEQFF. The CDR3 coding sequence is TGCAGCGTTGGCACAAACGACGGGAGGGTAGGAGGGCATGAGCAGTTCTTC.

The V call is TRBV9, the J call TRBJ1-4; weak D call: TRBD1 (5 bases). From germline, CDR1 is SGDLS and CDR2 YYNGEE. The CDR3 runs to 13 residues. Trimming took off 4 bases at V and 5 bases at J, with 9 bases between the two ends. Here the CDR3 DNA reads TGTGCCAGCAGCCGGACACCGAATGAAAAACTGTTTTTT. Its protein is CASSRTPNEKLFF.

The V and J genes are TRBV10-3 and TRBJ2-2, with a tentative D call TRBD2 (6 bases). The germline V and J ends were trimmed by 6 bases and 3 bases, with 23 bases remaining between them. The germline V gene encodes CDR1 ENHRY and CDR2 SYGVKD. The CDR3 sequence is 18 residues long. This chain's CDR3 is CAIRVYRATGVDTGELFF. The CDR3 DNA follows: TGTGCCATCAGAGTTTACCGGGCGACGGGGGTGGACACCGGGGAGCTGTTTTTT.

This clone was found once. J is TRBJ2-7 and V is TRBV6-6; tentatively, D is TRBD2 (5 bases). The CDR3 totals 14 residues. Trimming stripped 2 bases from V and 5 bases from J, with 13 bases between. The germline gives CDR1 MNHNY, CDR2 SVGAGI (reference sequence). The CDR3 loop is CASSYQAGENEQYV. The CDR3 DNA reads TGTGCCAGCAGTTACCAGGCCGGGGAGAACGAGCAGTACGTC.

The rearrangement joins TRBV5-1 to TRBJ2-3, with 12 nucleotides matching TRBD2. CDR3 length: 18 residues. The germline CDR1 and CDR2 sequences are SGHRS and YFSETQ. J lost 0 bases, V lost 4 bases, and 9 bases had no gene match. DNA for the CDR3: TGCGCCAGCAGCCTTCTAGCGGGAGGGCCAGTTAGCACAGATACGCAGTATTTT. This encodes CASSLLAGGPVSTDTQYF. The full variable domain, with the rest looked up from reference TRBV5-1 and TRBJ2-3, is KAGVTQTPRYLIKTRGQQVTLSCSPISGHRSVSWYQQTPGQGLQFLFEYFSETQRNKGNFPGRFSGRQFSNSRSEMNVSTLELGDSALYLCASSLLAGGPVSTDTQYFGPGTRLTVL.

The chain links TRBV21-1 to TRBJ1-2; the table calls TRBD1, which could not be checked here. TRBV21-1 is a documented pseudogene. The CDR3 contains 16 residues. The CDR3 region is CASSKGLGTGDYGYTF. The CDR3 DNA sequence: TGTGCCAGCAGCAAGGGGTTGGGAACAGGGGACTATGGCTACACCTTC.

The chain recombines TRBV5-4 with TRBJ2-1, with 7 nucleotides matching TRBD2. Germline CDR1 reads SGHNT; CDR2 reads YYREEE (reference sequence). CDR3 length: 16 residues. Germline trimming cut 3 bases from V and 8 bases from J; bases unmatched to any gene: 14. CDR3 amino acids: CASSSAEAGDWDEQFF. CDR3 DNA: TGTGCCAGCAGCTCGGCCGAGGCGGGAGATTGGGATGAGCAGTTCTTC.

This clone was seen a single time. CDR3 bases: TGTGCCAGCAGCTTGGGGCTAGCGGGAGTTGGCGAGCAGTACGTC. Residues: CASSLGLAGVGEQYV. The J gene is TRBJ2-7, the V gene TRBV2; 10 bases align to TRBD2. Germline V gene sequence: CDR1 SNHLY, CDR2 FYNNEI. This CDR3 region has 15 residues. Trimming cost V 6 bases and J 6 bases; bases outside gene matches: 11.

This chain connects TRBV18 to TRBJ1-5, with D possibly TRBD1 on 5 matching bases. From germline, CDR1 is KGHSH and CDR2 LQKENI. The CDR3 has 16 residues. V dropped 0 bases and J dropped 5 bases, with 14 bases sitting between them. The CDR3 coding sequence is TGTGCCAGCTCACCACCGCCCAGGGTGCAGGATCAGCCCCAGCATTTT. Translated: CASSPPPRVQDQPQHF.